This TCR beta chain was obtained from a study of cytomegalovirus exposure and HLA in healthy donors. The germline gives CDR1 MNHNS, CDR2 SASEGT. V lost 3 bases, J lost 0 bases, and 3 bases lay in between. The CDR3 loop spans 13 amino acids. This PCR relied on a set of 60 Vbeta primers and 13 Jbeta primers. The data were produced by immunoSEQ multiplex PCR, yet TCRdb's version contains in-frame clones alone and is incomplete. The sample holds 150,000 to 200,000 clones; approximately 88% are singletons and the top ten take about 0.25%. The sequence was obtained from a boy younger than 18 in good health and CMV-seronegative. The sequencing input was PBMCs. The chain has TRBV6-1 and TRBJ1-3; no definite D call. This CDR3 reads CASSDRSGNTIYF. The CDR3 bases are TGTGCCAGCAGTGACCGCTCTGGAAACACCATATATTTT.